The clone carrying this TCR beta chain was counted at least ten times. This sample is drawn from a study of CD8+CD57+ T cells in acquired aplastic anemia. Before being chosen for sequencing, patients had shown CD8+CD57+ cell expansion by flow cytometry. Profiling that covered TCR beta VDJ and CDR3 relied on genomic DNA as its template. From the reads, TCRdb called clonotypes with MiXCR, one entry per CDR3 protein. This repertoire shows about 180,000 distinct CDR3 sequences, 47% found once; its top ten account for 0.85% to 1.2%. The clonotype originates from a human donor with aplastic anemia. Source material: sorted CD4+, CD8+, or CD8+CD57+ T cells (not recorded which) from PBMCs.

The CDR3 spells CASSEGIGEQYF. The DNA of the CDR3 is TGTGCCAGCAGTGAGGGGATTGGCGAGCAGTACTTC. The V call is TRBV2, the J call TRBJ2-7; no firm D call. Between the trimmed V and J ends, which lost 3 bases and 6 bases, there was a span of 9 bases. Germline V CDR1 and CDR2: SNHLY, FYNNEI. The length of the CDR3 is 12 residues.